Following are 14 T cell receptor beta chains from one sample sequenced in a study of CD8 T cells in Susac syndrome. It was with random hexamers that roughly 0.5 to 1 ug RNA was reverse transcribed. A single record per CDR3 protein comes from TCRdb applying MiXCR to the immunoSEQ multiplex PCR reads. The sample consists of around 140,000 distinct CDR3 sequences, roughly 76% of them appearing once. Specimen: CD8+ T cells from PBMCs. These receptors were obtained from a human donor with multiple sclerosis.

Concerning this clonotype itself: One end of the junction does not line up with germline, which may come from a read error. DNA for the CDR3: TGTGCCGGCAGTCAATACACCGGGGAGCTGTTTTTT. As protein: CAGSQYTGELFF. The J gene is TRBJ2-2, the V gene TRBV27; no firm D call. The CDR3 has 12 residues. The germline gives CDR1 MNHEY, CDR2 SMNVEV (reference sequence).

This chain connects TRBV10-3 to TRBJ2-7; D may be TRBD1 or TRBD2 (6 bases each). The V gene lost 6 bases and the J gene lost 3 bases, with 15 bases spanning the gap. Looked up from germline, CDR1 is ENHRY and CDR2 is SYGVKD. The CDR3 consists of 14 residues. For the CDR3, the DNA is TGTGCCATCAGGGCAACGGAGGGGGGCTACGAGCAGTACTTC. The encoded protein is CAIRATEGGYEQYF.

The chain combines TRBV27 with TRBJ1-6; no clear D gene. CDR3 length: 15 amino acids. Germline V gives CDR1 MNHEY, CDR2 SMNVEV (reference sequence). Trimming removed 2 bases at V and 6 bases at J, with 11 bases between. CDR3 coding DNA: TGTGCCAGCAGTTTAGGTGGTTCCCTTAATTCACCCCTCCACTTT. Encoded protein: CASSLGGSLNSPLHF.

The CDR3 here is CASSTGYRKYEQYF. The CDR3 nucleotides read TGTGCCAGCAGCACAGGGTACCGGAAATACGAGCAGTACTTC. This chain uses TRBV7-6 with TRBJ2-7; tentatively, D is TRBD1 (6 bases). The CDR3 runs 14 residues. Germline V lookup: CDR1 SGHVS, CDR2 FNYEAQ. V was cut by 5 bases and J by 4 bases, with 15 bases left in between.

V gene TRBV7-2 combines with J gene TRBJ1-2; D is possibly TRBD1 (5 bases). V lost 2 bases and J lost 8, with 15 bases in between. The CDR3 length is 14 residues. CDR1 and CDR2 from the germline V gene are SGHTA and FQGNSA. CDR3 coding DNA: TGTGCCAGCAGCTTATGGGGGGGGACTTCGGGCTACACCTTC. Amino acid sequence: CASSLWGGTSGYTF.

V and J are TRBV3-1 and TRBJ2-3; 7 positions match TRBD2. With V trimmed by 4 bases and J by 4 bases, 14 bases remained unmatched. The CDR3 contains 17 residues. Per the germline V gene, CDR1 is LGHDT and CDR2 is YNNKEL (reference sequence). The CDR3 loop is CASSPVRGDLSSDTQYF. The CDR3, as DNA: TGTGCCAGCAGCCCCGTTCGGGGGGACTTAAGCTCAGATACGCAGTATTTT.

The V and J genes are TRBV12-3 or TRBV12-4 and TRBJ2-1, with 7 bases that match TRBD2. CDR3 length equals 16 residues. V trimming: 7 bases; J trimming: 4 bases; junction bases outside the gene matches: 13. The CDR3 sequence is CASTPRGGRSYNEQFF. The CDR3 DNA is TGTGCCAGCACCCCAAGGGGCGGGAGATCTTACAATGAGCAGTTCTTC.

This chain joins TRBV2 and TRBJ1-3; D ambiguous. This CDR3 spans 13 amino acids. The germline V gene encodes CDR1 SNHLY and CDR2 FYNNEI. The ends were cut back, 4 bases at V and 7 bases at J, with 11 bases in the middle. CDR3 in DNA: TGTGCCAGCAGTGTACCGTTGGGGAACACCATATATTTT. Translation: CASSVPLGNTIYF. Variable domain in full (rest from reference TRBV2 and TRBJ1-3): EPEVTQTPSHQVTQMGQEVILRCVPISNHLYFYWYRQILGQKVEFLVSFYNNEISEKSEIFDDQFSVERPDGSNFTLKIRSTKLEDSAMYFCASSVPLGNTIYFGEGSWLTVV.

The CDR3 region is CATTDIGETQYF. CDR3 in DNA: TGTGCCACCACCGACATAGGGGAGACCCAGTACTTC. The J gene is TRBJ2-5, the V gene TRBV15; the D is unclear. Germline V gives CDR1 LNHNV, CDR2 YYDKDF (reference sequence). The CDR3 sequence is 12 residues long. The V end lost 7 bases, the J end lost 5 bases, and 11 bases lay between the germline ends.

This clonotype was counted a single time. This rearrangement joins TRBV3-1 to TRBJ2-1; D not resolved. The CDR3 runs to 12 residues. Deletions cut 4 bases from V and 10 bases from J, with 11 bases between. The V gene's germline CDR1 is LGHDT and CDR2 YNNKEL (reference sequence). The CDR3 protein is CASSPTGEEQFF. The CDR3 bases are TGTGCCAGCAGCCCTACTGGCGAAGAGCAGTTCTTC.

This chain uses TRBV12-3 or TRBV12-4 with TRBJ2-7, with D unresolved. This CDR3 spans 13 amino acids. Trimming cost V 6 bases and J 4 bases, with 13 bases left between them. The CDR3, as DNA: TGTGCCAGCAGCCCGAAACGACTGTACGAGCAGTACTTC. Amino acid sequence: CASSPKRLYEQYF.

The chain recombines TRBV4-1 with TRBJ1-2; tentative D call: TRBD1 (5 bases). V was shortened by 2 bases and J by 5 bases, with 18 bases between the two germline ends. The germline CDR1 and CDR2 sequences are MGHRA and YSYEKL. The CDR3 runs to 16 residues. The DNA of the CDR3 is TGCGCCAGCAGCCAAACCCGGGACCTCGCCCTTTATGGCTACACCTTC. Amino acids: CASSQTRDLALYGYTF.

The gene calls are TRBV13 and TRBJ2-1; D is possibly TRBD1 or TRBD2 (5 bases each). The CDR3 length is 13 residues. Germline lookup yields CDR1 PRHDT and CDR2 FYEKMQ (reference sequence). V was clipped by 2 bases and J by 8 bases, with 10 bases between them. CDR3 in DNA: TGTGCCAGCAGCTTAACGGGGCCCGATGAGCAGTTCTTC. Translating it yields CASSLTGPDEQFF.

The chain carries TRBV28 and TRBJ1-3, with TRBD1 as a possible D gene (6 bases). Per the germline V gene, CDR1 is MDHEN and CDR2 is SYDVKM. The CDR3 spans 14 residues. V lost 3 bases and J lost 2, with 8 bases in between. The CDR3 spells CASSFRGTGNTIYF. The CDR3 DNA reads as TGTGCCAGCAGTTTCAGGGGCACTGGAAACACCATATATTTT.